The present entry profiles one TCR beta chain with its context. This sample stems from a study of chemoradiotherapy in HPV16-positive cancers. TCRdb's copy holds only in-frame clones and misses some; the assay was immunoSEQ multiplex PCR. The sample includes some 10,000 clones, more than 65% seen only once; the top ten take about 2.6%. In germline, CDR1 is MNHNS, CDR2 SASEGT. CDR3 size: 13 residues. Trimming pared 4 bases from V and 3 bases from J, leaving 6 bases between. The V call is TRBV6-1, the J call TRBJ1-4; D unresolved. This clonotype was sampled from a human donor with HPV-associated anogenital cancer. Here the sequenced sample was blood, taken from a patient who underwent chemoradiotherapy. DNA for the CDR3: TGTGCCAGCAGTGGGGGTCCTAATGAAAAACTGTTTTTT. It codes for CASSGGPNEKLFF.